A single sample is the source of the 16 T cell receptor beta chains below, sequenced in a study of T-cell memory formation after mild COVID-19. Each CDR3 protein gets one entry after TCRdb re-called the 5' RACE reads with MiXCR. The table shows under 550,000 distinct CDR3 sequences, with 18% occurring only once. What was sequenced was PBMCs or a T cell subset sorted from them (not recorded which). Every receptor here comes from an adult woman who had mild COVID-19 (a few samples of this study predate the infection). Cell type and time point are not known.

This clonotype was counted between two and nine times. The V gene is TRBV12-3 or TRBV12-4, the J gene TRBJ2-3; D unclear. The CDR3 covers 14 residues. V was shortened by 2 bases and J by 2 bases, with 8 bases between the two germline ends. The CDR3 protein is CASSLSGFTDTQYF. CDR3 DNA: TGTGCCAGCAGTTTATCGGGCTTCACAGATACGCAGTATTTT.

This clonotype turned up a few times. The chain links TRBV10-3 to TRBJ2-7; 11 bases are a match to TRBD2. Germline loops: CDR1 ENHRY, CDR2 SYGVKD. The length of the CDR3 is 14 residues. Trimming at V came to 8 bases and at J to 2 bases, leaving 5 bases not matched to a gene. Written as DNA, the CDR3 is TGTGCCATCGGGACTAGCGGAGGGCCCTACGAGCAGTACTTC. Residues: CAIGTSGGPYEQYF.

There are a few counts of this clonotype. The V and J genes are TRBV7-9 and TRBJ1-4; weak D call: TRBD1 (5 bases). V was cut by 1 base and J by 3 bases, with 15 bases left in between. Germline CDR1 and CDR2: SEHNR and FQNEAQ (reference sequence). This CDR3 is built from 17 residues. The CDR3 protein is CASSLVPGGDSNEKLFF. CDR3 bases: TGTGCCAGCAGCTTAGTTCCAGGAGGGGACTCTAATGAAAAACTGTTTTTT.

The chain couples TRBV29-1 to TRBJ2-2; TRBD2 matches at 14 bases. After removal of 6 bases from V and 4 bases from J, the junction contained 1 base not matched to a gene. This CDR3 is 14 amino acids long. Germline-derived CDR1 and CDR2 are SQVTM and ANQGSEA. CDR3 DNA sequence: TGCAGCGTCGGACTAGCGGGAGGCACCGGGGAGCTGTTTTTT. This translates into CSVGLAGGTGELFF.

This clonotype was found a few times. This rearrangement joins TRBV7-3 to TRBJ2-1; 8 bases are a match to TRBD2. Germline V gives CDR1 SGHTA, CDR2 FQGTGA. The CDR3 contains 17 residues. J gave up 5 bases and V 5 bases, and 14 bases lay outside the gene matches. CDR3 coding DNA: TGTGCCAGCAGCCCCCTCGGGATGTTAGCGGGGCACAATGAGCAGTTCTTC. Amino acid sequence: CASSPLGMLAGHNEQFF.

The V call is TRBV4-1, the J call TRBJ1-5; D gene unclear. Germline CDR1 reads MGHRA; CDR2 reads YSYEKL. V was shortened by 3 bases and J by 3 bases, with 15 bases between the two germline ends. The CDR3 totals 16 residues. CDR3 DNA: TGCGCCAGCAGCCATCCAACTCAGGCGAACAATCAGCCCCAGCATTTT. It yields the protein CASSHPTQANNQPQHF.

Note on this clonotype: An end of the junction does not agree with germline; a read error may underlie this. The rearrangement joins TRBV5-1 to TRBJ2-1, with 9 bases that match TRBD1. The CDR3 runs to 14 residues. Germline CDR1 and CDR2: SGHRS and YFSETQ. This chain's CDR3 is CASSDQTPGQGLHF. The CDR3 region has the DNA TGCGCCAGCAGCGATCAAACCCCGGGACAGGGCCTTCACTTC.

In its sample, this clonotype was seen many times. The rearrangement uses TRBV7-2 and TRBJ2-5; D gene uncertain. Between the trimmed V and J ends, which lost 1 base and 4 bases, there was a span of 7 bases. The CDR3 runs 13 residues. Germline CDR1 reads SGHTA; CDR2 reads FQGNSA. The chain's CDR3 is CASSLGAVETQYF. CDR3 DNA sequence: TGTGCCAGCAGCTTAGGGGCCGTAGAGACCCAGTACTTC.

The CDR3 sequence: CASSYTPQGSRSGELFF. The CDR3 bases are TGTGCCAGCAGTTACACCCCTCAGGGTTCCCGGTCCGGGGAGCTGTTTTTT. The chain recombines TRBV6-5 with TRBJ2-2; a possible D gene is TRBD1 (5 bases). In germline, CDR1 is MNHEY, CDR2 SVGAGI. The CDR3 has 17 residues. Deletions cut 2 bases from V and 6 bases from J, with 19 bases between.

This clonotype was observed a few times. J is TRBJ2-2 and V is TRBV24-1, with D maybe TRBD1 (5 bases). Germline values: CDR1 KGHDR, CDR2 SFDVKD. There are 17 residues in the CDR3. Trimming took off 0 bases at V and 5 bases at J, with 15 bases between the two ends. The CDR3 coding sequence is TGTGCCACCAGTGATTTGGGGCAGGGTAAAAGGACCGGGGAGCTGTTTTTT. Amino acid sequence: CATSDLGQGKRTGELFF.

In this sample, this clonotype turned up many times. This chain connects TRBV11-2 to TRBJ2-7; 12 bases line up with TRBD2. The CDR3 is made up of 15 amino acids. Germline CDR1 is SGHAT and CDR2 is FQNNGV. Losses at the gene ends were 5 bases for V and 3 bases for J; bases not matched to a gene: 5. The CDR3 is CASSLLAGGVYEQYF. CDR3 bases: TGTGCCAGCAGCCTCCTAGCGGGGGGGGTCTACGAGCAGTACTTC.

This clonotype came up many times. This chain connects TRBV5-1 to TRBJ2-7; no reliable D call. Germline-derived CDR1 and CDR2 are SGHRS and YFSETQ. The CDR3 is 13 residues long. Trimming removed 0 bases at V and 2 bases at J, with 6 bases between. The CDR3 coding sequence is TGCGCCAGCAGCTTGGGGCGGACCTACGAGCAGTACTTC. Encoded protein: CASSLGRTYEQYF.

V gene TRBV4-3 combines with J gene TRBJ2-7; TRBD1 aligns across 7 bases. Germline loops: CDR1 LGHNA, CDR2 YSLEER. The CDR3 is made up of 15 amino acids. V dropped 3 bases and J dropped 1; count of bases not matched to a gene: 6. The CDR3 DNA reads TGCGCCAGCAGCCACTCACAGGGGTCGTCCTACGAGCAGTACTTC. Amino acid sequence: CASSHSQGSSYEQYF.

The chain carries TRBV12-3 or TRBV12-4 and TRBJ1-1, with TRBD1 identical over 9 bases. V lost 4 bases to trimming and J lost 7 bases; unmatched junction nucleotides: 4. CDR3 length: 13 residues. The CDR3 reads CASSSGTGLEAFF. The CDR3 DNA sequence: TGTGCCAGCAGTTCAGGGACAGGGCTTGAAGCTTTCTTT.

The chain's CDR3 is CSAIGTSAFNEQFF. CDR3 DNA sequence: TGCAGTGCTATTGGGACTAGCGCATTCAATGAGCAGTTCTTC. The rearrangement joins TRBV20-1 to TRBJ2-1, with 10 bases lining up with TRBD2. Germline CDR1 is DFQATT and CDR2 is SNEGSKA (reference sequence). J gave up 6 bases and V 4 bases, and 6 bases lay outside the gene matches. The CDR3 is made up of 14 amino acids.

This clonotype was observed a handful of times. This sequence joins TRBV6-1 and TRBJ2-1, with D tentatively TRBD1 (5 bases). The germline gives CDR1 MNHNS, CDR2 SASEGT. Trimming removed 7 bases from V and 3 bases from J, with 13 bases in between. The CDR3 length is 14 residues. Here the CDR3 reads CASKDRQGYNEQFF. CDR3 nucleotide sequence: TGTGCCAGCAAAGACCGGCAGGGCTACAATGAGCAGTTCTTC.